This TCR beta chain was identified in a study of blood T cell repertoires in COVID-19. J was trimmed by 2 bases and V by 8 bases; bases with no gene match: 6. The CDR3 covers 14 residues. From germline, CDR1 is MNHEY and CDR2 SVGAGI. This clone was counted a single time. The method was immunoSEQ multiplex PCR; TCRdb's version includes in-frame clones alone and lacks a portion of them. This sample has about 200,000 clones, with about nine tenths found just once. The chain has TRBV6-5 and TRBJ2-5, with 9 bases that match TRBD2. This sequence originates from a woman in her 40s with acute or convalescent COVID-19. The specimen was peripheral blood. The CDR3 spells CASSRAGGQETQYF. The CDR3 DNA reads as TGTGCCAGCTCGAGAGCGGGGGGACAAGAGACCCAGTACTTC.